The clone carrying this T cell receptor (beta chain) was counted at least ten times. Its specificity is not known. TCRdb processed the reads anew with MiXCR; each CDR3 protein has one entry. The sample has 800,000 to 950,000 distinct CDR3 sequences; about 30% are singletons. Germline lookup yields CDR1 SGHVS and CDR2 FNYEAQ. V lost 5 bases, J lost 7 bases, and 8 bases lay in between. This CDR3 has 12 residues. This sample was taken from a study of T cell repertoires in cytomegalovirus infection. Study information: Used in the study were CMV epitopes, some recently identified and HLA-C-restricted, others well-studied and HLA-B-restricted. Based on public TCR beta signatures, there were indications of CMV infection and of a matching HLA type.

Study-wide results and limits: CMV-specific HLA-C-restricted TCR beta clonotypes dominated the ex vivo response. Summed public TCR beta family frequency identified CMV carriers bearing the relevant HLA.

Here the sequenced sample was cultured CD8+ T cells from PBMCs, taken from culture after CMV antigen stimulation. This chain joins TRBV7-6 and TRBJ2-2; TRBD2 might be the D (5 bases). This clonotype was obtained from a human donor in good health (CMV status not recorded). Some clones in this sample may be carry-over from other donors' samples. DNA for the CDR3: TGTGCCAGCAGCCTTGGACTCGGGGAGCTGTTTTTT. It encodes CASSLGLGELFF.